This T cell receptor (beta chain) is from a study of cytomegalovirus exposure and HLA in healthy donors. Study-wide findings and caveats: Previously analyzed data showed that most TCR beta V segments were productive at a frequency of about 90% or about 30%.

This CDR3 contains 13 residues. V was cut by 6 bases and J by 5 bases, with 10 bases left in between. Germline V gene data show CDR1 as MNHEY and CDR2 as SVGAGI. As regards this clone: Its specificity is unknown.

PCR amplification relied on 60 Vbeta primers (plus 13 Jbeta primers). In the original analysis: A later analysis counted 65 million to 90 million unique TCR beta chains, about 10 million shared. The protocol was immunoSEQ multiplex PCR, while the TCRdb copy is restricted to in-frame clones and leaves out a portion. That table is the source of V, J and clone size, and D and trimming were worked out from the DNA. The sample data list around 70,000 clones. The sequence was collected from a female donor in good health and CMV-seropositive. The specimen was PBMCs. The rearrangement links TRBV6-5 to TRBJ2-2, with D possibly being TRBD1 (5 bases). The CDR3 protein is CASRGLGTGELFF. CDR3 bases: TGTGCCAGCAGGGGGCTGGGAACCGGGGAGCTGTTTTTT.